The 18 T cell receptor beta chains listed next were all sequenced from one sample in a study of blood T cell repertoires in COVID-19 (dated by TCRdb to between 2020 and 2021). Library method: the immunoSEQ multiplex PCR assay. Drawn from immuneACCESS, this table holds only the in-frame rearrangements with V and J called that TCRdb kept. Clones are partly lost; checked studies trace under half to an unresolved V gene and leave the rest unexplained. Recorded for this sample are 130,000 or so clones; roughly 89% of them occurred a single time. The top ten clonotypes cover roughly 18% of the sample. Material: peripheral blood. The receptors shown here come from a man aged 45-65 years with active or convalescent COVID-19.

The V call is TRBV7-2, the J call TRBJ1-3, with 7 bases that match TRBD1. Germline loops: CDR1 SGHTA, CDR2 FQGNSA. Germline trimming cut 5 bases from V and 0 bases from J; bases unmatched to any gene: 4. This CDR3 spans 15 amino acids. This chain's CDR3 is CASSNYRGSGNTIYF. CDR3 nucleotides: TGTGCCAGCAGCAACTACAGGGGCTCTGGAAACACCATATATTTT. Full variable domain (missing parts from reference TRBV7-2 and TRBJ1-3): GAGVSQSPSNKVTEKGKDVELRCDPISGHTALYWYRQSLGQGLEFLIYFQGNSAPDKSGLPSDRFSAERTGGSVSTLTIQRTQQEDSAVYLCASSNYRGSGNTIYFGEGSWLTVV.

CDR3 bases: TGTGCCAGCAGCGTAGTGGGGGGTGCCGATACGCAGTATTTT. Protein: CASSVVGGADTQYF. This chain joins TRBV9 and TRBJ2-3; D might be TRBD2 (6 bases). The CDR3 is made up of 14 amino acids. Trimming stripped 0 bases from V and 6 bases from J, with 11 bases between. In germline, CDR1 is SGDLS, CDR2 YYNGEE.

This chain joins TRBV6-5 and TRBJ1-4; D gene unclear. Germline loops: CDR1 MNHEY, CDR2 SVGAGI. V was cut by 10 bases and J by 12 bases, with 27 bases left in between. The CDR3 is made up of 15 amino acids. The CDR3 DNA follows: TGTGCCACCAGCATCTTTTTCAACCCCGGCGGGGAACTGTTTTTT. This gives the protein CATSIFFNPGGELFF.

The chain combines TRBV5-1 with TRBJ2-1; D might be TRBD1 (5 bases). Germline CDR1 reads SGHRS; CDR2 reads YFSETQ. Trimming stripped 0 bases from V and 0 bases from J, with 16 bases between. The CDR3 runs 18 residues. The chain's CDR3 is CASSLGRQPRSSYNEQFF. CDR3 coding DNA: TGCGCCAGCAGCTTGGGGCGACAGCCTAGGAGCTCCTACAATGAGCAGTTCTTC.

CDR3 bases: TGTGCCAGCAGCCAAGTCTTACTAGCGGGGGCCCCCAGCACCGGGGAGCTGTTTTTT. Amino acid sequence: CASSQVLLAGAPSTGELFF. The chain links TRBV3-1 (or the pseudogene TRBV3-2) to TRBJ2-2; TRBD2 agrees at 11 bases. V shed 1 base and J 4 bases; nucleotides not matched to a gene: 11. This CDR3 is built from 19 residues. Germline V gene sequence: CDR1 LGHDT, CDR2 YNNKEL (reference sequence).

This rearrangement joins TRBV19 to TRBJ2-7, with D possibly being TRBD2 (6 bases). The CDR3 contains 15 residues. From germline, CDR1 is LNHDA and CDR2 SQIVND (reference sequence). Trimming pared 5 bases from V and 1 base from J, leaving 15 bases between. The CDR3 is CASSALGTRSYEQYF. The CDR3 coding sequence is TGTGCCAGTAGTGCCTTAGGGACTCGATCCTACGAGCAGTACTTC.

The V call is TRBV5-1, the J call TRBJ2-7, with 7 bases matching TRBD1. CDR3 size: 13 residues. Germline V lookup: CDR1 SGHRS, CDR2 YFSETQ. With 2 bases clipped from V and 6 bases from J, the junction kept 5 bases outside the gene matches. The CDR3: CASSFSAGGEQYF. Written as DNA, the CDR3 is TGCGCCAGCAGCTTTTCCGCAGGGGGCGAGCAGTACTTC.

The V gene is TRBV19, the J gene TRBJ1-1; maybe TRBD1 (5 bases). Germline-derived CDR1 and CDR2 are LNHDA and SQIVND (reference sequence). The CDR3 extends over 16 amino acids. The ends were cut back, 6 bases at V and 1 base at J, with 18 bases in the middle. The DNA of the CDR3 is TGTGCCAGTAGATCTTTTTTGCGGGGCCCGAACACTGAAGCTTTCTTT. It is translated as CASRSFLRGPNTEAFF.

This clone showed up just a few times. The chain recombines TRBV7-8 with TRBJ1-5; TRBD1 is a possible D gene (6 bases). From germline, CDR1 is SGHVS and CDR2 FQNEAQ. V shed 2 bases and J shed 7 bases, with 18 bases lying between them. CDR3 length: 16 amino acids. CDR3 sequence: CASSLPGVSRDQPQHF. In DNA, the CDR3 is TGTGCCAGCAGCTTACCAGGGGTTTCTAGGGACCAGCCCCAGCATTTT.

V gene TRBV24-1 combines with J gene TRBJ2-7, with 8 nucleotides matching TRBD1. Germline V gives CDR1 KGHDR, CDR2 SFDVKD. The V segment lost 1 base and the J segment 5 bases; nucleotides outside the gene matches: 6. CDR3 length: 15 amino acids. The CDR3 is CATSDLGTGGHEQYF. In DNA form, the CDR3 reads TGTGCCACCAGTGATTTAGGGACAGGCGGCCACGAGCAGTACTTC.

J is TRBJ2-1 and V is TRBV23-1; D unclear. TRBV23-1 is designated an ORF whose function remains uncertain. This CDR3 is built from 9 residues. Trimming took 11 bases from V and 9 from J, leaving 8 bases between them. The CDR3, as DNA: TGCGCCGTCGTCGGTGAGCAGTTCTTC. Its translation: CAVVGEQFF.

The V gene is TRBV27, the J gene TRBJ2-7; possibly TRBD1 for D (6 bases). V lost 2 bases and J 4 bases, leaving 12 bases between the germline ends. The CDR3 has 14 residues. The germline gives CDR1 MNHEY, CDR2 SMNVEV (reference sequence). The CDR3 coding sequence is TGTGCCAGCAGTTTAGGAACAGGGTCATACGAGCAGTACTTC. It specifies CASSLGTGSYEQYF.

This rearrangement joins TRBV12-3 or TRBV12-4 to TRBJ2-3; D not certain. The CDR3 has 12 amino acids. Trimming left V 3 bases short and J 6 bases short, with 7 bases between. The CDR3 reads CASSLVRDTQYF. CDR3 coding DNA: TGTGCCAGCAGTTTGGTGCGGGATACGCAGTATTTT.

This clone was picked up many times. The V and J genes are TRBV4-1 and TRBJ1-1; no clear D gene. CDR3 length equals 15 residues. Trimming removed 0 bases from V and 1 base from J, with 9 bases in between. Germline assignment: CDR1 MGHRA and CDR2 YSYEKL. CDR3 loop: CASSQEPGSNTEAFF. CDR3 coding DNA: TGCGCCAGCAGCCAAGAGCCAGGTTCGAACACTGAAGCTTTCTTT.

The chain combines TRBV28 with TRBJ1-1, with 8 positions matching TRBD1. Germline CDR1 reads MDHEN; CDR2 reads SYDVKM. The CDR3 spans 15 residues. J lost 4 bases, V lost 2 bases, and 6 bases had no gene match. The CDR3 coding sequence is TGTGCCAGCAGTTTAATCAGGGGGCGAGTCACTGAAGCTTTCTTT. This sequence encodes CASSLIRGRVTEAFF.

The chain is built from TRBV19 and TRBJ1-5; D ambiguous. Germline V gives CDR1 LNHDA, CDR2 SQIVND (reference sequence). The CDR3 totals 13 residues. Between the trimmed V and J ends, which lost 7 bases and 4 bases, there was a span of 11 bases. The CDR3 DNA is TGTGCCAGTACCACTAACCTAAATCAGCCCCAGCATTTT. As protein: CASTTNLNQPQHF.

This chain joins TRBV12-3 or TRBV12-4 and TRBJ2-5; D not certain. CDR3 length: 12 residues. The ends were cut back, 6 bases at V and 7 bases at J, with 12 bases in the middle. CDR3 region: CASSLPGGTQYF. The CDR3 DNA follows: TGTGCCAGCAGCCTCCCAGGTGGGACCCAGTACTTC.

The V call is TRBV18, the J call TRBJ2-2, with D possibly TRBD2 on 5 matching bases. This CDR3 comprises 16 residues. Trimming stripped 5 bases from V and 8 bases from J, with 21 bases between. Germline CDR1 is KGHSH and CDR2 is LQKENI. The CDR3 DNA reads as TGTGCCAGCTCAACTATCAGATCAAACACTAGGGGGGAGCTGTTTTTT. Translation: CASSTIRSNTRGELFF.